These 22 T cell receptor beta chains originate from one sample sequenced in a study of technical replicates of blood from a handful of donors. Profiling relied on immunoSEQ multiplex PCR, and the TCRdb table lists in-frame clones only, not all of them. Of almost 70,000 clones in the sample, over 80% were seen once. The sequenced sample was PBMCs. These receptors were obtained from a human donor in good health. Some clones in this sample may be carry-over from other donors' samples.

CDR3 region: CASSHWAGGGNTGELFF. In nucleotides, the CDR3 is TGCGCCAGCAGCCATTGGGCAGGGGGCGGGAACACCGGGGAGCTGTTTTTT. The rearrangement links TRBV4-3 to TRBJ2-2; 8 bases fit TRBD1. With 3 bases clipped from V and 1 base from J, the junction kept 7 bases outside the gene matches. CDR1 is LGHNA, CDR2 YSLEER, per germline. The CDR3 sequence is 17 residues long.

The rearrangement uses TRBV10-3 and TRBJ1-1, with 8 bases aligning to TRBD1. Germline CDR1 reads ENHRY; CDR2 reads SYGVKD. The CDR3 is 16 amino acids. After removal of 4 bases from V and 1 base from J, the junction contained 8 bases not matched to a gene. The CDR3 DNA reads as TGTGCCATCAGTGGTTCAGGGGGCAAGCGGAACACTGAAGCTTTCTTT. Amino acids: CAISGSGGKRNTEAFF.

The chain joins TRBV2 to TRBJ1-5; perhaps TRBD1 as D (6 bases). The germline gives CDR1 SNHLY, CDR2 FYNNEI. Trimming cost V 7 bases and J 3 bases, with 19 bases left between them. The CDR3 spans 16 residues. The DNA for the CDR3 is TGTGCCAGCACAGGGGACACTTGGGGTGACAATCAGCCCCAGCATTTT. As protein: CASTGDTWGDNQPQHF.

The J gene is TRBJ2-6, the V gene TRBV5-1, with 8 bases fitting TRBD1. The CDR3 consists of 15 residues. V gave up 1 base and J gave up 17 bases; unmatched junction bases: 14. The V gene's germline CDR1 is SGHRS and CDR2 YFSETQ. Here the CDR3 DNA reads TGCGCCAGCAGCTTGAGCGGAGGACAGGGCAGTCTCTTGACTTTC. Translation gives CASSLSGGQGSLLTF.

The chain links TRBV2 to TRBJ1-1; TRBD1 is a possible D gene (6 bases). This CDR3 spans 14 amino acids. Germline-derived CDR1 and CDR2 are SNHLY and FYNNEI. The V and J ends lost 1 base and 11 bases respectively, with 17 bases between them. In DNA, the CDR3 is TGTGCCAGCAGTGAAGAGGCTAGGGGCAGGGGCGCTTTCTTT. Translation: CASSEEARGRGAFF.

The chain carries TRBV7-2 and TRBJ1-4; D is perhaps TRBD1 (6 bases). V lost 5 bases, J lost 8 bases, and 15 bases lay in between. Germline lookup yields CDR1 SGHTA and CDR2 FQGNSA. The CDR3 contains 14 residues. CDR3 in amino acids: CASSPGDLREKLFF. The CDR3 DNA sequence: TGTGCCAGCAGCCCAGGGGACCTAAGGGAAAAACTGTTTTTT.

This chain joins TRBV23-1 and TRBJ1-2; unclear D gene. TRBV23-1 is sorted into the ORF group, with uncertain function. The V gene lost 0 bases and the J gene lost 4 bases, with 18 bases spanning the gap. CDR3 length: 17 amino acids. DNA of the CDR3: TGCGCCAGCAGTCAATCGGGGAAGGGAGCTACCTTCTATGGCTACACCTTC. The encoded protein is CASSQSGKGATFYGYTF.

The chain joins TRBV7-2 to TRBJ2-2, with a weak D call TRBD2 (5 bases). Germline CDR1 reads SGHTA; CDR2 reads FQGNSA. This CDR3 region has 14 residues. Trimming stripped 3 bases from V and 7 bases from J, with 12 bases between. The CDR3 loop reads CASSFEGISGELFF. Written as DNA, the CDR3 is TGTGCCAGCAGCTTTGAGGGCATAAGCGGGGAGCTGTTTTTT.

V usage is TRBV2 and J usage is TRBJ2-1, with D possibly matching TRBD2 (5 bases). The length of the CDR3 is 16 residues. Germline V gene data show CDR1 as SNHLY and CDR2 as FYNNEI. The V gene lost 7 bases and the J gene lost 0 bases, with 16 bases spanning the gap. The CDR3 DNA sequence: TGTGCCAGCATTAGGGAGTCCCGGAGCTCCTACAATGAGCAGTTCTTC. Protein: CASIRESRSSYNEQFF.

CDR3 loop: CASSETTFRGQDYGYTF. The CDR3 region has the DNA TGTGCCAGCAGTGAAACCACATTCAGGGGGCAGGACTATGGCTACACCTTC. The chain combines TRBV6-1 with TRBJ1-2; 8 bases line up with TRBD1. V lost 2 bases and J lost 3; bases outside the gene matches: 11. There are 17 residues in the CDR3. Per the germline V gene, CDR1 is MNHNS and CDR2 is SASEGT.

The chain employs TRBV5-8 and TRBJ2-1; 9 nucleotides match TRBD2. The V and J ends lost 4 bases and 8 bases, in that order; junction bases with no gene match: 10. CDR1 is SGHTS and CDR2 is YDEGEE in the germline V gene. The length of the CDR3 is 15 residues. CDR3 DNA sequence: TGTGCCAGCAGCCTAGATGGCGGGGGGGCCGATGAGCAGTTCTTC. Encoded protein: CASSLDGGGADEQFF.

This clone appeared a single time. Here the CDR3 reads CASSQDWDIVSNQPQHF. The CDR3, as DNA: TGCGCCAGCAGCCAAGATTGGGACATTGTTAGCAATCAGCCCCAGCATTTT. This chain links TRBV4-3 with TRBJ1-5; tentative D call: TRBD1 (6 bases). Between the trimmed V and J ends, which lost 0 bases and 0 bases, there was a span of 12 bases. The germline V gene has CDR1 LGHNA and CDR2 YSLEER. This CDR3 has 17 amino acids.

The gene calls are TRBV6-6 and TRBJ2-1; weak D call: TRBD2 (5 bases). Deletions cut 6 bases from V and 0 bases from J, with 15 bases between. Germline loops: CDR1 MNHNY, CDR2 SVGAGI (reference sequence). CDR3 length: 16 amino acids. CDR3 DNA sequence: TGTGCCAGCAGACCCGGACTGCCGAGCTCCTACAATGAGCAGTTCTTC. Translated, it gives CASRPGLPSSYNEQFF.

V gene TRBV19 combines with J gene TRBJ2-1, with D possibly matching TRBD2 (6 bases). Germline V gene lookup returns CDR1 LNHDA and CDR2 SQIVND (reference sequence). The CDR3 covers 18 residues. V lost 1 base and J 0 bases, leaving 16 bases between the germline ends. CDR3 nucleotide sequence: TGTGCCAGTAGTATAGTCCTTGCAGCGGGTCCCTCCTACAATGAGCAGTTCTTC. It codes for CASSIVLAAGPSYNEQFF.

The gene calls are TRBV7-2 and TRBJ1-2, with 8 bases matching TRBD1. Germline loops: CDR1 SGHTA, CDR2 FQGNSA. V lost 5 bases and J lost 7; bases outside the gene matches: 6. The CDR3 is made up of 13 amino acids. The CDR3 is CASSRDRFVGYTF. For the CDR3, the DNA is TGTGCCAGCAGCCGGGACAGGTTCGTTGGCTACACCTTC.

The CDR3 loop reads CASSFQAYGTEAFF. For the CDR3, the DNA is TGTGCCAGCAGTTTTCAAGCATATGGCACTGAAGCTTTCTTT. V gene TRBV27 combines with J gene TRBJ1-1; D remains unclear. Trimming cost V 3 bases and J 4 bases, with 12 bases left between them. CDR3 length: 14 residues. Germline CDR1 MNHEY, CDR2 SMNVEV (reference sequence).

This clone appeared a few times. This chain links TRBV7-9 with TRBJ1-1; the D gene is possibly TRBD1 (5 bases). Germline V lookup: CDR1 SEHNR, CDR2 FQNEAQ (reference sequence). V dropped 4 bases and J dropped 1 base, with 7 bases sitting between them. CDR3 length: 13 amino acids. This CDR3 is CASSSGQNTEAFF. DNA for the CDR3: TGTGCCAGCAGCTCCGGACAGAACACTGAAGCTTTCTTT.

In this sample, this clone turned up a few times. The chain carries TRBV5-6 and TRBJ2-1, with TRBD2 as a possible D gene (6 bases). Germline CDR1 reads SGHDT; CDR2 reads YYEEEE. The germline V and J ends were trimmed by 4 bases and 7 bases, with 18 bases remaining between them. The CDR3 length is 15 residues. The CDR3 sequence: CASSPALTRQNEQFF. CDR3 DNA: TGTGCCAGCAGCCCCGCCCTGACTAGACAGAATGAGCAGTTCTTC. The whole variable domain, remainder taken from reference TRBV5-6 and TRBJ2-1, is DAGVTQSPTHLIKTRGQQVTLRCSPKSGHDTVSWYQQALGQGPQFIFQYYEEEERQRGNFPDRFSGHQFPNYSSELNVNALLLGDSALYLCASSPALTRQNEQFFGPGTRLTVL.

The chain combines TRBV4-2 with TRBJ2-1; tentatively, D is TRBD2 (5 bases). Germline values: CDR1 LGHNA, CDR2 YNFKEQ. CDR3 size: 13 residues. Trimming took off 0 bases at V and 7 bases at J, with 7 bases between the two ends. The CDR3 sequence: CASSQEGGNEQFF. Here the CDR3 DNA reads TGTGCCAGCAGCCAAGAAGGCGGGAATGAGCAGTTCTTC.

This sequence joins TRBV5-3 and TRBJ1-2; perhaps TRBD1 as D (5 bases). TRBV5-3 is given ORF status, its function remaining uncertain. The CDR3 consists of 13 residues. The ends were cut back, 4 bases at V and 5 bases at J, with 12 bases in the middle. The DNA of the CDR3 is TGTGCCAGAAGCGTCTCCAGGGATTATGGCTACACCTTC. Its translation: CARSVSRDYGYTF.

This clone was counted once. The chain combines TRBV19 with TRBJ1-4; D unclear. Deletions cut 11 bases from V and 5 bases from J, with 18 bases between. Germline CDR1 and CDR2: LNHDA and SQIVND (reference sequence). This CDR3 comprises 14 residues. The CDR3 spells CAPEREGGNEKLFF. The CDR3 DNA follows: TGTGCCCCCGAGAGGGAGGGTGGAAATGAAAAACTGTTTTTT.

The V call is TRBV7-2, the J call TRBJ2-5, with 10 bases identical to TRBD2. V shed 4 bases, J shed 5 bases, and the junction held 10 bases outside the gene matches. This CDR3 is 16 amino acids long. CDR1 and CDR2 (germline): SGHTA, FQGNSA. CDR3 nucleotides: TGTGCCAGCAGCTCCAATCCGGGACTAGCGATTGAGACCCAGTACTTC. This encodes CASSSNPGLAIETQYF. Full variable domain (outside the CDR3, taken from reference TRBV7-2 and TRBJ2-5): GAGVSQSPSNKVTEKGKDVELRCDPISGHTALYWYRQSLGQGLEFLIYFQGNSAPDKSGLPSDRFSAERTGGSVSTLTIQRTQQEDSAVYLCASSSNPGLAIETQYFGPGTRLLVL.